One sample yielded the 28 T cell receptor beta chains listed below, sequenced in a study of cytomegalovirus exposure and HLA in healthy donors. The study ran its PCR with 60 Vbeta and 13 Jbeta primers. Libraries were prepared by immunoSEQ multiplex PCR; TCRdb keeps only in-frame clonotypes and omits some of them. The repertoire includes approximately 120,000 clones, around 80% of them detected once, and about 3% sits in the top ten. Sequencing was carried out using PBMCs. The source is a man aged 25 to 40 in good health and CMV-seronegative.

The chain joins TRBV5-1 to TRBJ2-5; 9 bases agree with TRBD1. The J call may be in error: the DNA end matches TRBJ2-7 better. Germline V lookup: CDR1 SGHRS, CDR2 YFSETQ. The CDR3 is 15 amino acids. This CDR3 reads CASSSGVGQGYEQYF. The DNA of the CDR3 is TGCGCCAGCAGCTCTGGAGTGGGACAGGGCTACGAGCAGTACTTC.

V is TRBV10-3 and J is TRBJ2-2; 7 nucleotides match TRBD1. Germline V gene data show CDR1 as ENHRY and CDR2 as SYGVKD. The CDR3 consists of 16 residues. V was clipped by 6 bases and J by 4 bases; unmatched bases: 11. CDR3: CAISPDRVRFTGELFF. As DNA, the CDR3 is TGTGCCATCAGCCCCGACAGGGTGAGGTTCACCGGGGAGCTGTTTTTT.

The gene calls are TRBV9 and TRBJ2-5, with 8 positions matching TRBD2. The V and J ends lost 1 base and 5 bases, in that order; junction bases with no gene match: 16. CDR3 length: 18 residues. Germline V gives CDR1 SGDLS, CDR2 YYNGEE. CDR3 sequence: CASSVSSAGAALEETQYF. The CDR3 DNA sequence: TGTGCCAGCAGCGTAAGCTCAGCGGGAGCCGCCTTAGAGGAGACCCAGTACTTC.

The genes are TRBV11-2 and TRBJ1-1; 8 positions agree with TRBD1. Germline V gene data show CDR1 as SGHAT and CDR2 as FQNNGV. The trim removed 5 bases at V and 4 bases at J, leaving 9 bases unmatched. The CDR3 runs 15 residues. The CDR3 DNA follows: TGTGCCAGCAGCCCCGGGACAGGTTGGAGCACTGAAGCTTTCTTT. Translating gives CASSPGTGWSTEAFF.

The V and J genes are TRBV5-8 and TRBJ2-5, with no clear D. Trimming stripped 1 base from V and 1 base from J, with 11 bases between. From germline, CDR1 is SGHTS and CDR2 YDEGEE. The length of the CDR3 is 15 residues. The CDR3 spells CASSLTVVLQETQYF. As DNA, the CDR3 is TGTGCCAGCAGCTTGACCGTAGTCCTCCAAGAGACCCAGTACTTC.

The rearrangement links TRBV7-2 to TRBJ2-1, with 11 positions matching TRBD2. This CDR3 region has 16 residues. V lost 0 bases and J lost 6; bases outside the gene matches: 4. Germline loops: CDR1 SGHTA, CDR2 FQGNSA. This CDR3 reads CASSLALGTSGNEQFF. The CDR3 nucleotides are TGTGCCAGCAGCTTAGCGCTTGGGACTAGCGGCAATGAGCAGTTCTTC.

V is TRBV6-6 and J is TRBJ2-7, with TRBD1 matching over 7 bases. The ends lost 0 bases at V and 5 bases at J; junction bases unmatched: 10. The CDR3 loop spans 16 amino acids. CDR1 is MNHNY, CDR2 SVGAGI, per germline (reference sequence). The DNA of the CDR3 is TGTGCCAGCAGTTACTCGGGTCGTAACAGGGGACACGAGCAGTACTTC. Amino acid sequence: CASSYSGRNRGHEQYF.

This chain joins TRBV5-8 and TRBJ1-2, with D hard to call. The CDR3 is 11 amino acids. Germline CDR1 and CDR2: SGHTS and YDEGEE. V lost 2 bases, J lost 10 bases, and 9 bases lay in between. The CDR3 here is CASSLERDYTF. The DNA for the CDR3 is TGTGCCAGCAGCTTAGAACGAGACTACACCTTC.

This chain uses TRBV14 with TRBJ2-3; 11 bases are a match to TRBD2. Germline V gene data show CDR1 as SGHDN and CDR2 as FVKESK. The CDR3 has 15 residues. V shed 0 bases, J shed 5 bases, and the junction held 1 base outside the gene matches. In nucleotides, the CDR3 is TGTGCCAGCAGCCAAGACCTAGCGGGAGGAGATACGCAGTATTTT. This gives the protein CASSQDLAGGDTQYF.

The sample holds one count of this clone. The CDR3 bases are TGTGCCAGCAGTTACTCGTGGGGACAGCAAGAGACCCAGTACTTC. Amino acids: CASSYSWGQQETQYF. This chain uses TRBV6-5 with TRBJ2-5; TRBD1 matches at 7 bases. CDR3 length: 15 residues. The germline CDR1 and CDR2 sequences are MNHEY and SVGAGI. J was trimmed by 2 bases and V by 0 bases; bases with no gene match: 3.

CDR3 nucleotide sequence: TGTGCCAGCAAAAATCAAGGAGTACGGGAGCCAGGGGAGACCCAGTACTTC. Protein product: CASKNQGVREPGETQYF. This chain uses TRBV28 with TRBJ2-5; D is possibly TRBD2 (6 bases). The CDR3 contains 17 residues. Germline CDR1 reads MDHEN; CDR2 reads SYDVKM. Trimming cost V 7 bases and J 5 bases, with 26 bases left between them.

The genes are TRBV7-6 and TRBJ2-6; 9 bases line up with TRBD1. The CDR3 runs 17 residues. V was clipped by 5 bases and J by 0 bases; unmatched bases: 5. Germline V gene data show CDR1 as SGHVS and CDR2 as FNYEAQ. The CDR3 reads CASSAGQGNSGANVLTF. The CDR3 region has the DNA TGTGCCAGCAGCGCGGGACAGGGCAACTCTGGGGCCAACGTCCTGACTTTC.

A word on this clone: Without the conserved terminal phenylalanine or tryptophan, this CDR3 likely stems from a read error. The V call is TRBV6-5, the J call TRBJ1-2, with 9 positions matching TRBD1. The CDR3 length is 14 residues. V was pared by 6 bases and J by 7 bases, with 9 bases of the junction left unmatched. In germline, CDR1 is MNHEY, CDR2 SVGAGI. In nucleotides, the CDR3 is TGTGCCAGCAGGGGGACAGGGCGTGCTCCTGGCTACACCCTC. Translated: CASRGTGRAPGYTL.

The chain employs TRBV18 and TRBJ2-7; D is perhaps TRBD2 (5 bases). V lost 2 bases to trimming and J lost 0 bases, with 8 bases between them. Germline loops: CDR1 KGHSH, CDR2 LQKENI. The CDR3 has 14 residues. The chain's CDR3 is CASSPVGNSYEQYF. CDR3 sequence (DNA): TGTGCCAGCTCACCAGTCGGGAACTCCTACGAGCAGTACTTC.

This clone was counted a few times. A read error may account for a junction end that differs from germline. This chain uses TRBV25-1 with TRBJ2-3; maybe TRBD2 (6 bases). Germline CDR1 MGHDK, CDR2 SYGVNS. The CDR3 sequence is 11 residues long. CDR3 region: CASSSGLSESF. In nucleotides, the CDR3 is TGTGCCAGCAGTTCGGGACTGAGCGAGTCTTTT.

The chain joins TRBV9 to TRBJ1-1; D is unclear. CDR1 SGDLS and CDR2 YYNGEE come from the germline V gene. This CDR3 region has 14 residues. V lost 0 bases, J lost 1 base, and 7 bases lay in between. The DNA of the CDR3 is TGTGCCAGCAGCGTAGCACCGGGGAACACTGAAGCTTTCTTT. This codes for CASSVAPGNTEAFF. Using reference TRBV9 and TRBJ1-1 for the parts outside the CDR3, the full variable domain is DSGVTQTPKHLITATGQRVTLRCSPRSGDLSVYWYQQSLDQGLQFLIQYYNGEERAKGNILERFSAQQFPDLHSELNLSSLELGDSALYFCASSVAPGNTEAFFGQGTRLTVV.

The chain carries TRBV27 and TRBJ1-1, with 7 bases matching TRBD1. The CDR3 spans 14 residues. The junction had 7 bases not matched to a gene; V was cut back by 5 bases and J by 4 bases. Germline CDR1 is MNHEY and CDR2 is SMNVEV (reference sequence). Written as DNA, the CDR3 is TGTGCCAGCAGTGGGACAGATTGGAGCACTGAAGCTTTCTTT. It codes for CASSGTDWSTEAFF.

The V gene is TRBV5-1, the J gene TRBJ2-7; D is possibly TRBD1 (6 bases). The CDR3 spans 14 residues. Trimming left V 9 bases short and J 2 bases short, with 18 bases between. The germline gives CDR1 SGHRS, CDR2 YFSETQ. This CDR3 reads CATKQGPRAYEQYF. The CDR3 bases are TGCGCCACCAAACAGGGACCTCGAGCCTACGAGCAGTACTTC.

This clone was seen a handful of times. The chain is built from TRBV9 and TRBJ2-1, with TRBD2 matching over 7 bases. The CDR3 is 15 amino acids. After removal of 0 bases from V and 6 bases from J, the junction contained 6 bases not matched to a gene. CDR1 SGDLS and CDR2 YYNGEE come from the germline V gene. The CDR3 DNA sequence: TGTGCCAGCAGCGTAGTTAGCGGGCAATCCAATGAGCAGTTCTTC. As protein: CASSVVSGQSNEQFF.

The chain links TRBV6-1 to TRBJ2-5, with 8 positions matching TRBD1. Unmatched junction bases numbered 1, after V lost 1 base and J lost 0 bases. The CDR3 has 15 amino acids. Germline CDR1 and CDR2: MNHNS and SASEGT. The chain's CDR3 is CASSEGQGYQETQYF. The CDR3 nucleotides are TGTGCCAGCAGTGAAGGACAGGGGTACCAAGAGACCCAGTACTTC.

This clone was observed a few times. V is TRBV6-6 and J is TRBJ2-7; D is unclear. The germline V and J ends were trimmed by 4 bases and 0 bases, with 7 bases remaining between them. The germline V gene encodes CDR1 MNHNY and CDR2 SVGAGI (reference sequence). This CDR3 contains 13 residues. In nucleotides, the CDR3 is TGTGCCAGCAGTTTCACGAGCTCCTACGAGCAGTACTTC. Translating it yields CASSFTSSYEQYF.

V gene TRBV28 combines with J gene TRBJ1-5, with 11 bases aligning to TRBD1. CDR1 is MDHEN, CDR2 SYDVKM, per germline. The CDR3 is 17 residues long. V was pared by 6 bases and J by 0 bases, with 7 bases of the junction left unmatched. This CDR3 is CASSPGTGGHSNQPQHF. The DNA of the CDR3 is TGTGCCAGCAGCCCCGGGACAGGGGGACATAGCAATCAGCCCCAGCATTTT.

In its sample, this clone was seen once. In nucleotides, the CDR3 is TGCGCCAGCACTTCGAACACCGGGGAGCTGTTTTTT. Translation: CASTSNTGELFF. The chain employs TRBV5-1 and TRBJ2-2; no firm D call. This CDR3 has 12 residues. Per the germline V gene, CDR1 is SGHRS and CDR2 is YFSETQ. V lost 6 bases, J lost 0 bases, and 3 bases lay in between.

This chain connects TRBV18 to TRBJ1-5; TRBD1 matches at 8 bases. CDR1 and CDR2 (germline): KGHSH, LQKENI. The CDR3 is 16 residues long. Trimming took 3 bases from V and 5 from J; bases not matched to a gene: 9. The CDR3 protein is CASSPLGTGSDQPQHF. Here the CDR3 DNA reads TGTGCCAGCTCACCCCTAGGGACAGGATCCGATCAGCCCCAGCATTTT.

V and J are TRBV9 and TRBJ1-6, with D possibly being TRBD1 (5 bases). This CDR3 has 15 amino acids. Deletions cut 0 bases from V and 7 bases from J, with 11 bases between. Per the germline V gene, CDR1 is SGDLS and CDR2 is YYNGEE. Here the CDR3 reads CASSVEGRGNSPLHF. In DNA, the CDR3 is TGTGCCAGCAGCGTAGAGGGAAGGGGAAATTCACCCCTCCACTTT. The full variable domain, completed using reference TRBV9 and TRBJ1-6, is DSGVTQTPKHLITATGQRVTLRCSPRSGDLSVYWYQQSLDQGLQFLIQYYNGEERAKGNILERFSAQQFPDLHSELNLSSLELGDSALYFCASSVEGRGNSPLHFGNGTRLTVT.

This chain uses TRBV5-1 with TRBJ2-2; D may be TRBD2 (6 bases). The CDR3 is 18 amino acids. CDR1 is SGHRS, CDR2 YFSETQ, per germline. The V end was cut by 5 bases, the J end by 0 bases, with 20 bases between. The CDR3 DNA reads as TGCGCCAGCAGACGCCGGGACTCACGCCAAACGAACACCGGGGAGCTGTTTTTT. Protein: CASRRRDSRQTNTGELFF.

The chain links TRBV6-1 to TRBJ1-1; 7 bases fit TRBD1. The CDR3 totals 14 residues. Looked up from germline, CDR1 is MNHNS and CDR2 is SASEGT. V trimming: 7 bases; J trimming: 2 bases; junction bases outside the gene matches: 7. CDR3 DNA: TGTGCCAGCATCCACGACAGGGTAAACACTGAAGCTTTCTTT. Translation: CASIHDRVNTEAFF.

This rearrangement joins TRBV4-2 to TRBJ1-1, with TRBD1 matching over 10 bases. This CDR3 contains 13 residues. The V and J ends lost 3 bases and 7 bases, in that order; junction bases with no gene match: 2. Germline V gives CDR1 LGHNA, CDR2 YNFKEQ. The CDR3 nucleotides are TGTGCCAGCAGCCAGGGGACAGGGGTTGAAGCTTTCTTT. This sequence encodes CASSQGTGVEAFF.